The 28 T cell receptor beta chains given below trace back to one sample, sequenced in a study of T cell repertoires in ileal Crohn's disease. Time point in this sample: neoterminal ileum biopsy at postoperative endoscopy, about 6 months after surgery. Generated by immunoSEQ multiplex PCR, the TCRdb table keeps only in-frame clones and is missing some. The sample includes about 550 clones, roughly 90% seen only once; the top ten take approximately 8%. The sample consisted of ileal tissue. Source of these receptors: an adult with Crohn's disease.

The chain recombines TRBV19 with TRBJ2-1; 8 bases are shared with TRBD1. The CDR3 spans 16 residues. V shed 2 bases and J 5 bases; nucleotides not matched to a gene: 8. The germline V gene encodes CDR1 LNHDA and CDR2 SQIVND (reference sequence). The CDR3 DNA sequence: TGTGCCAGTAGTATACGAGGACAGGGTGGCCACAATGAGCAGTTCTTC. It codes for CASSIRGQGGHNEQFF.

The chain combines TRBV5-1 with TRBJ2-2; the match to TRBD1 covers 8 bases. Germline loops: CDR1 SGHRS, CDR2 YFSETQ. This CDR3 has 14 amino acids. With 2 bases clipped from V and 4 bases from J, the junction kept 1 base outside the gene matches. CDR3 in DNA: TGCGCCAGCAGCTTCGACAGGGGCACCGGGGAGCTGTTTTTT. This gives the protein CASSFDRGTGELFF.

This chain uses TRBV5-1 with TRBJ1-3; D gene ambiguous. CDR1 is SGHRS, CDR2 YFSETQ, per germline. The CDR3 covers 15 residues. Trimming pared 1 base from V and 0 bases from J, leaving 8 bases between. CDR3 in DNA: TGCGCCAGCAGCTTGAATCTCGGCTCTGGAAACACCATATATTTT. It codes for CASSLNLGSGNTIYF.

This clone occurred once. The chain couples TRBV10-1 to TRBJ2-7; D is unclear. The V gene's germline CDR1 is WNHNN and CDR2 SYGVQD (reference sequence). V lost 6 bases and J 4 bases, leaving 16 bases between the germline ends. The CDR3 length is 14 residues. CDR3 region: CASSSGGDDYEQYF. CDR3 sequence (DNA): TGCGCCAGCAGCTCAGGTGGGGATGATTACGAGCAGTACTTC.

The rearrangement uses TRBV28 and TRBJ2-7; D may be TRBD2 (6 bases). The germline gives CDR1 MDHEN, CDR2 SYDVKM. V lost 4 bases to trimming and J lost 0 bases, with 13 bases between them. The CDR3 totals 15 residues. The CDR3 region is CASSSSSVSSYEQYF. In nucleotides, the CDR3 is TGTGCCAGCAGTTCTTCTAGCGTCTCCTCCTACGAGCAGTACTTC.

The chain has TRBV27 and TRBJ1-1; D is unresolved. V was cut by 6 bases and J by 1 base, with 12 bases left in between. The CDR3 covers 14 residues. Germline CDR1 and CDR2: MNHEY and SMNVEV (reference sequence). The CDR3 nucleotides are TGTGCCAGCAGCCCCAAGGTGGCGAACACTGAAGCTTTCTTT. Amino acids: CASSPKVANTEAFF.

The rearrangement joins TRBV28 to TRBJ1-5; tentatively, D is TRBD1 (5 bases). The CDR3 is 15 amino acids. Between the trimmed V and J ends, which lost 5 bases and 3 bases, there was a span of 14 bases. Germline lookup yields CDR1 MDHEN and CDR2 SYDVKM. The CDR3 nucleotides read TGTGCCAGCAGTGTCCGGGACGGGGACAATCAGCCCCAGCATTTT. It codes for CASSVRDGDNQPQHF. Using reference TRBV28 and TRBJ1-5 for the parts outside the CDR3, the full variable domain is DVKVTQSSRYLVKRTGEKVFLECVQDMDHENMFWYRQDPGLGLRLIYFSYDVKMKEKGDIPEGYSVSREKKERFSLILESASTNQTSMYLCASSVRDGDNQPQHFGDGTRLSIL.

The chain couples TRBV7-3 to TRBJ2-5; D gene unclear. V gave up 1 base and J gave up 4 bases, with 7 bases separating them. This CDR3 spans 13 amino acids. Germline-derived CDR1 and CDR2 are SGHTA and FQGTGA. CDR3 in amino acids: CASSLRSGETQYF. The CDR3 DNA follows: TGTGCCAGCAGCTTAAGGTCGGGAGAGACCCAGTACTTC.

This chain joins TRBV5-1 and TRBJ2-6; D not resolved. The germline V gene encodes CDR1 SGHRS and CDR2 YFSETQ. This CDR3 spans 15 amino acids. Trimming cost V 0 bases and J 0 bases, with 4 bases left between them. The CDR3 bases are TGCGCCAGCAGCTTGGTAGTCTCTGGGGCCAACGTCCTGACTTTC. Protein: CASSLVVSGANVLTF.

This clone was observed a few times. V usage is TRBV19 and J usage is TRBJ2-5; D not certain. The CDR3 covers 14 residues. The V gene's germline CDR1 is LNHDA and CDR2 SQIVND (reference sequence). Deletions cut 3 bases from V and 5 bases from J, with 13 bases between. The CDR3 spells CASSIGGVGETQYF. Written as DNA, the CDR3 is TGTGCCAGTAGTATCGGCGGAGTGGGGGAGACCCAGTACTTC.

CDR3 sequence: CASSALMAGGPTTGELFF. CDR3 bases: TGCGCCAGCAGTGCTTTAATGGCGGGGGGGCCTACAACCGGGGAGCTGTTTTTT. The chain couples TRBV10-2 to TRBJ2-2, with TRBD2 identical over 9 bases. Germline CDR1 and CDR2: WSHSY and SAAADI. The V gene end was trimmed by 4 bases and the J gene end by 5 bases; junction bases not matched to a gene: 14. This CDR3 is 18 amino acids long.

The chain is built from TRBV12-5 and TRBJ1-3; D is unclear. V dropped 2 bases and J dropped 1 base, with 9 bases sitting between them. The germline CDR1 and CDR2 sequences are LGHNT and FRNRAP. CDR3 size: 15 residues. Here the CDR3 DNA reads TGTGCTAGTGGTTTGACATCTTCTTCTGGAAACACCATATATTTT. Its translation is CASGLTSSSGNTIYF.

This clone showed up just a few times. J is TRBJ1-2 and V is TRBV5-6; 7 nucleotides match TRBD1. CDR1 and CDR2 (germline): SGHDT, YYEEEE. Trimming at V came to 0 bases and at J to 6 bases, leaving 5 bases not matched to a gene. This CDR3 is 14 amino acids long. The CDR3 sequence: CASSLERGLDGYTF. The CDR3 DNA reads as TGTGCCAGCAGCTTGGAGAGGGGGCTAGATGGCTACACCTTC.

This chain connects TRBV5-1 to TRBJ1-1, with D possibly being TRBD1 (5 bases). Deletions cut 4 bases from V and 6 bases from J, with 16 bases between. The CDR3 runs 14 residues. Germline-derived CDR1 and CDR2 are SGHRS and YFSETQ. In DNA, the CDR3 is TGCGCCAGCAGCCCCGACAGTCTGTGGGCTGAAGCTTTCTTT. Protein sequence: CASSPDSLWAEAFF. The variable domain in full, completed from reference TRBV5-1 and TRBJ1-1, reads KAGVTQTPRYLIKTRGQQVTLSCSPISGHRSVSWYQQTPGQGLQFLFEYFSETQRNKGNFPGRFSGRQFSNSRSEMNVSTLELGDSALYLCASSPDSLWAEAFFGQGTRLTVV.

This chain uses TRBV27 with TRBJ2-7; 9 bases are a match to TRBD1. CDR3 size: 14 residues. V was clipped by 4 bases and J by 4 bases; unmatched bases: 5. CDR1 MNHEY and CDR2 SMNVEV come from the germline V gene (reference sequence). The CDR3 protein is CASSSGTGRYEQYF. CDR3 bases: TGTGCCAGCAGTTCCGGGACAGGGCGTTACGAGCAGTACTTC.

The table lists this clone with a few counts. The chain recombines TRBV2 with TRBJ1-2, with 10 nucleotides matching TRBD1. V dropped 7 bases and J dropped 6; count of bases not matched to a gene: 8. The germline V gene has CDR1 SNHLY and CDR2 FYNNEI. The length of the CDR3 is 14 residues. The CDR3: CASKGTGVRHGYTF. The CDR3 DNA is TGTGCCAGCAAGGGGACAGGGGTGCGACATGGCTACACCTTC.

This chain joins TRBV12-5 and TRBJ2-1; a weak D match, TRBD1 (6 bases). Germline V gene data show CDR1 as LGHNT and CDR2 as FRNRAP. CDR3 length: 12 amino acids. V lost 5 bases and J 6 bases, leaving 8 bases between the germline ends. The CDR3 nucleotides read TGTGCTAGTGGTATACAGGGCAATGAGCAGTTCTTC. It is translated as CASGIQGNEQFF. Using reference TRBV12-5 and TRBJ2-1 for the parts outside the CDR3, the full variable domain is DARVTQTPRHKVTEMGQEVTMRCQPILGHNTVFWYRQTMMQGLELLAYFRNRAPLDDSGMPKDRFSAEMPDATLATLKIQPSEPRDSAVYFCASGIQGNEQFFGPGTRLTVL.

This clone was detected only once. The CDR3 region has the DNA TGTGCCAGCAGCCCATTCACAGGGAAAGACAACGAGCAGTACTTC. Its protein product is CASSPFTGKDNEQYF. The gene calls are TRBV14 and TRBJ2-7; possible D gene TRBD1, 6 bases. Germline-derived CDR1 and CDR2 are SGHDN and FVKESK. Trimming shortened V by 4 bases and J by 5 bases, and 18 bases separated the two germline ends. This CDR3 region has 15 residues.

V gene TRBV30 combines with J gene TRBJ1-2; no firm D call. Trimming left V 0 bases short and J 1 base short, with 3 bases between. This CDR3 has 12 residues. Germline lookup yields CDR1 GTSNPN and CDR2 SVGIG (reference sequence). CDR3 sequence (DNA): TGTGCCTGGAGTGTAGATAACTATGGCTACACCTTC. Its translation is CAWSVDNYGYTF. The full variable domain, rest sourced from reference TRBV30 and TRBJ1-2, is SQTIHQWPATLVQPVGSPLSLECTVEGTSNPNLYWYRQAAGRGLQLLFYSVGIGQISSEVPQNLSASRPQDRQFILSSKKLLLSDSGFYLCAWSVDNYGYTFGSGTRLTVV.

Points on this clone: This sample includes further DNA sequences coding for the same CDR3. V and J are TRBV2 and TRBJ2-2, with unresolved D. Germline CDR1 is SNHLY and CDR2 is FYNNEI. Deletions cut 1 base from V and 6 bases from J, with 12 bases between. The CDR3 spans 15 residues. In DNA, the CDR3 is TGTGCCAGCAGTGAAGGCAAGGTATTACCCGGGGAGCTGTTTTTT. This codes for CASSEGKVLPGELFF.

The chain links TRBV11-3 to TRBJ2-3, with 7 nucleotides matching TRBD1. Germline V gives CDR1 SGHNT, CDR2 YENEEA. This CDR3 is 14 amino acids long. The V segment lost 2 bases and the J segment 4 bases; nucleotides outside the gene matches: 3. CDR3 in DNA: TGTGCCAGCAGCTTAAGGGGGCTAGCAGATACGCAGTATTTT. Protein product: CASSLRGLADTQYF.

V usage is TRBV14 and J usage is TRBJ2-7; 8 bases are a match to TRBD1. Germline V gene lookup returns CDR1 SGHDN and CDR2 FVKESK. CDR3 length: 14 amino acids. V was pared by 1 base and J by 9 bases, with 8 bases of the junction left unmatched. In nucleotides, the CDR3 is TGTGCCAGCAGCCAAGCAAGGACAGGGCTCGTGCAGTACTTC. This gives the protein CASSQARTGLVQYF.

This sequence joins TRBV5-6 and TRBJ2-7, with no clear D. Germline V gives CDR1 SGHDT, CDR2 YYEEEE. The CDR3 totals 14 residues. Trimming took off 0 bases at V and 0 bases at J, with 7 bases between the two ends. The chain's CDR3 is CASSLVVGSYEQYF. Here the CDR3 DNA reads TGTGCCAGCAGCTTGGTGGTTGGCTCCTACGAGCAGTACTTC.

The chain has TRBV7-8 and TRBJ1-5; no clear D gene. CDR1 and CDR2 (germline): SGHVS, FQNEAQ. CDR3 size: 15 residues. V was trimmed by 1 base and J by 0 bases, leaving 7 bases between them. The CDR3 loop is CASSLEGNSNQPQHF. CDR3 in DNA: TGTGCCAGCAGCTTAGAAGGTAATAGCAATCAGCCCCAGCATTTT.

The chain links TRBV30 to TRBJ1-1, with D perhaps TRBD1 (5 bases). The germline V and J ends were trimmed by 1 base and 7 bases, with 10 bases remaining between them. The CDR3 has 12 amino acids. Looked up from germline, CDR1 is GTSNPN and CDR2 is SVGIG (reference sequence). Here the CDR3 DNA reads TGTGCCTGGAGTGGGGGGACGGGTGAAGCTTTCTTT. Translation gives CAWSGGTGEAFF.

The chain links TRBV5-8 to TRBJ2-1; D is uncertain. The germline V and J ends were trimmed by 4 bases and 5 bases, with 16 bases remaining between them. The CDR3 is 15 amino acids. CDR1 and CDR2 from the germline V gene are SGHTS and YDEGEE. CDR3 sequence: CASSHPSGLNNEQFF. The DNA for the CDR3 is TGTGCCAGCAGCCATCCTAGTGGGTTAAACAATGAGCAGTTCTTC.

This clone was detected only a few times. This chain connects TRBV27 to TRBJ2-3; 7 bases are shared with TRBD2. CDR1 is MNHEY, CDR2 SMNVEV, per germline (reference sequence). The CDR3 covers 16 residues. With 3 bases clipped from V and 0 bases from J, the junction kept 6 bases outside the gene matches. In nucleotides, the CDR3 is TGTGCCAGCAGTTTGTTCGGGAGGTCGAGCACAGATACGCAGTATTTT. Amino acid sequence: CASSLFGRSSTDTQYF.

The CDR3 DNA is TGTGCCATCAAGGCCAGGGAATCCTACAATGAGCAGTTCTTC. Protein sequence: CAIKARESYNEQFF. This chain uses TRBV10-3 with TRBJ2-1, with D tentatively TRBD1 (5 bases). The CDR3 totals 14 residues. Trimming pared 7 bases from V and 1 base from J, leaving 11 bases between. Germline-derived CDR1 and CDR2 are ENHRY and SYGVKD.